This TCR beta chain came from a study of OX40 agonist ivuxolimab in advanced cancers. Turning to the overall study: Ivuxolimab was an agonistic, fully human IgG2 monoclonal antibody directed against OX40 (CD134), a costimulatory receptor. Intravenous ivuxolimab was administered to patients every 2 weeks at six dose levels: 0.01, 0.1, 0.3, 1.5, 3 and 10 mg/kg. The point of sequencing TCRbeta in the periphery was to test whether ivuxolimab changed TCR sequence diversity and drove clonal T-cell expansion. A male proportion of nearly 85% and a mean age of 60 years, ranging from roughly 23 to 90, were recorded for the dose-escalation cohort. Patients were allowed to have had prior anti-PD-1, anti-PD-L1 or anti-CTLA-4 therapy, and around two fifths of the dose-escalation patients had been treated with checkpoint inhibitors. The paper covers the monotherapy dose-escalation part of the phase I ivuxolimab trial, which included N of about 50 patients. Among the roughly 50 dose-escalation patients, 19 had hepatocellular carcinoma, about 15 melanoma, 9 renal cell carcinoma and 9 head and neck cancer. Partial responses occurred in three dose-escalation patients, of whom one had hepatocellular carcinoma and two had cutaneous melanoma.

Beyond this particular receptor, the publication reports: At doses of 0.1 to 3.0 mg/kg, clonal expansion of both CD4+ and CD8+ blood T cells was observed from baseline to week 6. After ivuxolimab, CD8+ T cells had more expanded clones than CD4+ T cells on average. Antigen specificity was not determined for the clonally expanded peripheral T cells. In the 0.1-3.0 mg/kg groups, partial responders had among the lowest normalized peripheral clonal expansion, particularly in CD8+ T cells. Low levels of normalized T-cell clonal expansion were also seen in some patients who did not respond.

The trial excluded patients who had a history of autoimmune disease or who were on systemic immunosuppression. Peripheral blood for TCR sequencing was drawn from every dose cohort at baseline, at cycle 4 day 1 and at cycle 7 day 1. The samples were taken from a phase I, first-in-human, multicenter, open-label dose-escalation trial of ivuxolimab. Adults with locally advanced or metastatic head and neck squamous cell, hepatocellular, melanoma or renal cell carcinoma were enrolled in the trial. Before TCR sequencing, CD4+ T cells and CD8+ T cells were sorted from peripheral blood as separate populations. For sequencing of the TCRbeta CDR3 region, genomic DNA was extracted from the sorted cells. The immunoSEQ Assay was used to sequence the TCRbeta CDR3 regions. TCRdb mirrors the immuneACCESS table, restricted to in-frame sequences. Some clones are absent from its copies; in checked studies, under half trace to an unresolved V gene, and the reason for the others is unknown. This sample holds under 80,000 clones; over 70% were observed only once. The ten largest clonotypes hold approximately 4% of the sample.

Per the germline V gene, MGHDK is the CDR1 and SYGVNS is the CDR2. From cysteine to phenylalanine, the CDR3 is 11 amino acids long. The retained sequence is limited to the CDR3, 33 bases, with the frame set at the first base. The trim is 3 bases for V and 2 bases for J, with a gap of 2 bases between the germline ends. Comments on this clone: Its antigen target is currently unknown. No base quality values were provided; no much bigger clone lies one nucleotide off.

This clonotype was obtained from an adult with an advanced solid tumor such as melanoma, head and neck, liver or kidney cancer. This chain is built from TRBV25-1 and TRBJ2-7, with no confidently assigned D gene. The input for sequencing was CD4+ or CD8+ T cells sorted from blood, taken in a trial of the OX40 agonist ivuxolimab. The CDR3 corresponds to CASSETYEQYF. Read as DNA, the sequence is TGTGCCAGCAGTGAGACCTACGAGCAGTACTTC.